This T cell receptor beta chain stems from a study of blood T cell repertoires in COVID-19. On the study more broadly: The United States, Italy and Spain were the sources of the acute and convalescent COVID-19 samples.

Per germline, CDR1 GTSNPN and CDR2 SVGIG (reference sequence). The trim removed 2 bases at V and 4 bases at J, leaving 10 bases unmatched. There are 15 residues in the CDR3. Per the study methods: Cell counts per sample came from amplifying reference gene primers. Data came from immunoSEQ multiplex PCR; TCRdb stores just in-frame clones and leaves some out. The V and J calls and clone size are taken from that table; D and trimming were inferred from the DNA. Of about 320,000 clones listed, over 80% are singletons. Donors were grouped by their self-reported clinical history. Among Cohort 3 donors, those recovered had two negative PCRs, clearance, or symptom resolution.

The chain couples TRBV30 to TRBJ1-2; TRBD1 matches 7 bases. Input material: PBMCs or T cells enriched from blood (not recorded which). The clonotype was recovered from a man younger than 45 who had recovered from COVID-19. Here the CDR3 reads CAWSTWDSRRYGYTF. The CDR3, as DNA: TGTGCCTGGAGTACGTGGGACAGTAGACGCTATGGCTACACCTTC.